This TCR beta chain was obtained from a study of OX40 agonist ivuxolimab in advanced cancers. In the study overall: Administration of intravenous ivuxolimab to patients occurred every 2 weeks at 0.01 to 10 mg/kg.

Study conclusions and caveats: Clones of CD4+ and CD8+ blood T cells grew by week 6 at doses of 0.1 to 3.0 mg/kg.

This table comes from immunoSEQ multiplex PCR, and its TCRdb copy is limited to in-frame clones, with some not included. The data show roughly 80,000 clones, more than 75% seen once. This clone was seen a single time. Antigen: not known. Individuals having autoimmune disease history or systemic immunosuppression were not enrolled. The origin of this receptor is an adult with an advanced solid tumor such as melanoma, head and neck, liver or kidney cancer. The source material was CD4+ or CD8+ T cells sorted from blood, sampled in a trial of the OX40 agonist ivuxolimab.

The CDR3 is CASSSPGQGLNTEAFF. CDR3 coding DNA: TGTGCCAGCAGTTCCCCAGGACAGGGTCTGAACACTGAAGCTTTCTTT. The rearrangement uses TRBV28 and TRBJ1-1, with 8 positions matching TRBD1. Trimming cost V 4 bases and J 0 bases; bases outside gene matches: 7. Germline CDR1 is MDHEN and CDR2 is SYDVKM. The CDR3 spans 16 residues.